The source of this TCR beta chain is a study of regulatory dendritic cells for organ transplantation. General observations from the study: Resting memory CD8+ T cells held the most alloreactive clonotypes.

Notes on this clone: What it binds is unknown.

Only in-frame clones appear in the TCRdb table, and some are missing; sequencing was by immunoSEQ multiplex PCR. The sample includes approximately 28,000 clones, 82% seen only once; the top ten take approximately 0.44%. Germline loops: CDR1 PRHDT, CDR2 FYEKMQ (reference sequence). Trimming cost V 2 bases and J 7 bases, with 15 bases left between them. The CDR3 totals 15 residues. The V gene is TRBV13, the J gene TRBJ2-1, with D maybe TRBD1 (5 bases). The source of this sequence is a human donor in good health. Input material: naive CD8+ T cells from blood. Subset described: CD45RA+ naive T cells. Written as DNA, the CDR3 is TGTGCCAGCAGCTTAAAGCAGGGTGGTTGGAATGAGCAGTTCTTC. Its protein is CASSLKQGGWNEQFF.